Below are 3 T cell receptor beta chains sequenced from a single sample in a study of beta chain features in type 1 diabetes. The isolated RNA, all of it, was reverse transcribed, so expressed TCRB transcripts were what got sequenced. Sequencing used immunoSEQ multiplex PCR; TCRdb keeps in-frame clones, though not all of them. The sample carries fewer than 400,000 clones, 6.5% to 10% recorded once. Input material: central memory CD4+ T cells from blood. These receptors all come from a woman younger than 30 in good health.

The chain is built from TRBV25-1 and TRBJ2-5; D gene uncertain. The CDR3 has 14 amino acids. The V end lost 0 bases, the J end lost 1 base, and 6 bases lay between the germline ends. CDR1 is MGHDK and CDR2 is SYGVNS in the germline V gene. CDR3 region: CASSEYYSQETQYF. CDR3 nucleotide sequence: TGTGCCAGCAGTGAATATTACAGCCAAGAGACCCAGTACTTC.

The chain uses TRBV6-6 and TRBJ2-7, with a possible D match to TRBD1 (6 bases). The CDR3 contains 12 residues. Germline CDR1 is MNHNY and CDR2 is SVGAGI (reference sequence). The ends were cut back, 6 bases at V and 5 bases at J, with 11 bases in the middle. The CDR3 region has the DNA TGTGCCAGCAGCCGAGGACAGAACGAGCAGTACTTC. The encoded protein is CASSRGQNEQYF.

This clone has only a few counts. The chain carries TRBV11-2 and TRBJ2-5; D not resolved. V was clipped by 1 base and J by 5 bases, with 5 bases between them. CDR3 length: 12 amino acids. CDR1 and CDR2 (germline): SGHAT, FQNNGV. CDR3 in amino acids: CASSLVVETQYF. In nucleotides, the CDR3 is TGTGCCAGCAGCTTAGTGGTGGAGACCCAGTACTTC.